The next 5 T cell receptor beta chains were all read from a single sample in a study of blood T cell repertoires in COVID-19. TCRdb's copy holds only in-frame clones and misses some; the assay was immunoSEQ multiplex PCR. The repertoire holds hundreds of thousands of clones, 70% to 90% seen once, with over 9.5% in the top ten. Sequenced: peripheral blood. These receptors came from a woman between 18 and 30 years old who had recovered from COVID-19.

This chain links TRBV9 with TRBJ1-5; D perhaps matches TRBD1 (5 bases). V lost 3 bases and J lost 0, with 10 bases in between. The CDR3 is 15 amino acids. Per the germline V gene, CDR1 is SGDLS and CDR2 is YYNGEE. The CDR3 region has the DNA TGTGCCAGCAGCGCCGCAGGGTATAGCAATCAGCCCCAGCATTTT. It codes for CASSAAGYSNQPQHF.

The rearrangement uses TRBV6-5 and TRBJ1-2; TRBD1 agrees at 7 bases. CDR3 length: 12 amino acids. Unmatched junction bases numbered 10, after V lost 7 bases and J lost 11 bases. Germline values: CDR1 MNHEY, CDR2 SVGAGI. The CDR3 is CASTVDRRSYTF. CDR3 sequence (DNA): TGTGCCAGCACCGTGGACAGGAGAAGTTACACCTTC.

The genes are TRBV6-2 or TRBV6-3 and TRBJ1-2, with a possible D match to TRBD1 (5 bases). Germline V gene sequence: CDR1 MNHEY, CDR2 SVGEGT. V was trimmed by 6 bases and J by 1 base, leaving 6 bases between them. This CDR3 comprises 12 residues. CDR3 sequence: CASSDSNYGYTF. Here the CDR3 DNA reads TGTGCCAGCAGCGACAGTAACTATGGCTACACCTTC.

The rearrangement joins TRBV19 to TRBJ2-7, with D maybe TRBD1 (7 bases). Germline V CDR1 and CDR2: LNHDA, SQIVND (reference sequence). The CDR3 length is 14 residues. V dropped 5 bases and J dropped 2 bases, with 13 bases sitting between them. The CDR3: CASSPTGRPYEQYF. DNA of the CDR3: TGTGCCAGTAGTCCGACAGGGAGGCCCTACGAGCAGTACTTC.

This chain uses TRBV28 with TRBJ1-2; D possibly corresponds to TRBD1 (6 bases). CDR1 is MDHEN and CDR2 is SYDVKM in the germline V gene. With 10 bases removed from V and 3 bases from J, the gap between germline ends came to 9 bases. CDR3 length: 11 residues. CDR3 in amino acids: CATYRDYGYTF. CDR3 coding DNA: TGTGCCACCTACAGGGACTATGGCTACACCTTC.